This TCR beta chain is drawn from a study of T-cell memory formation after mild COVID-19. On this clonotype itself: The antigen is unknown.

Study results and limitations: The study found balanced CD4/CD8 in clones contracting day 15 to 85 and a CD4+ lean in later expanders. Pre-infection memory contained some responding clones, which suggested that cross-reactive memory had joined. Shrinking CD4+ clones were chiefly CM and EM; CD8+ ones were chiefly EMRA.

TCRdb re-called the 5' RACE reads with MiXCR, one entry per CDR3 protein. The table includes 430,000 or so distinct CDR3 sequences, 20% to 30% detected once. Per the germline V gene, CDR1 is MNHEY and CDR2 is SVGAGI. The V gene lost 6 bases and the J gene lost 1 base, with 15 bases spanning the gap. The CDR3 contains 15 residues. The clonotype comes from an adult woman who had mild COVID-19 (a few samples of this study predate the infection). Cell type and time point are not known. The sequenced material came from PBMCs or a T cell subset sorted from them (not recorded which). The rearrangement uses TRBV6-5 and TRBJ1-1; D is unresolved. The CDR3 nucleotides read TGTGCCAGCAGATCAAGTTACTCATCGAACACTGAAGCTTTCTTT. Protein: CASRSSYSSNTEAFF.